Given below is one T cell receptor beta chain in context. The antigen remains undetermined. Unsorted whole blood served as the source of blood RNA, and germline DNA was extracted as well. Before the surgical procedure, approximately 4 milliliters of peripheral blood were collected. The authors made TCR beta cDNA from approximately 490 ng total RNA with a constant-region primer. Each TCR beta library was derived from three nested multiplex PCR rounds that employed slightly modified ARM-PCR. TCRdb re-derived calls from the multiplex PCR reads in MiXCR, one entry per CDR3 protein. The sample consists of about 200,000 distinct CDR3 sequences, approximately 65% of them appearing once. The data stem from a study of tumor-infiltrating lymphocytes in primary liver carcinoma. Study details: The patient group consisted of men and women aged 30 to 69 years. The study's findings and limits: Since the samples were bulk and unsorted, the CD4+ and CD8+ repertoires were not compared. Paired tumor-adjacent and tumor-blood samples overlapped less than tumor region pairs did.

The sequencing input was peripheral blood. The clonotype comes from a woman aged 55-69 years with primary liver carcinoma and hepatitis B virus infection.

As DNA, the CDR3 is TGTGCCAGCAGCTTTAGGGCAGGGCCCGGTGAGCAGTTCTTC. It yields the protein CASSFRAGPGEQFF. This chain connects TRBV7-9 to TRBJ2-1; TRBD1 might be the D (5 bases). The V and J ends lost 3 bases and 9 bases respectively, with 15 bases between them. The CDR3 has 14 amino acids. Germline lookup yields CDR1 SEHNR and CDR2 FQNEAQ (reference sequence).